A selection of T cell receptor beta chains follows, all from one sample in a study of cytomegalovirus exposure and HLA in healthy donors. Libraries were prepared by immunoSEQ multiplex PCR; TCRdb keeps only in-frame clonotypes and omits some of them. The sample has tens of thousands of clones, over 70% seen once. Sequenced sample: PBMCs. These receptors all come from a girl aged 2 to 9 in good health and CMV-seropositive. Both conserved end residues are part of each CDR3. The D gene is left open where the match is weak. Expanded clones get a size class; other rows say once, few or many, or leave the size out.

clone_size j_call d_call v_call cdr3_nt cdr3_aa
NA TRBJ2-1 TRBD2 TRBV5-6 TGTGCCAGCAGTAGCGGGAGCTCCTACAATGAGCAGTTCTTC CASSSGSSYNEQFF
few TRBJ1-5 NA TRBV7-9 TGTGCCAGCAGCTCCGACAGAGTCAATCAGCCCCAGCATTTT CASSSDRVNQPQHF
NA TRBJ1-1 TRBD1 TRBV7-9 TGTGCCAGCAGCTTAGCGGGACAGGGTCAGGCTTTCTTT CASSLAGQGQAFF
NA TRBJ1-1 NA TRBV7-2 TGTGCCAGCAGTTCCGTCGGGGTACGGCAAGCTTTCTTT CASSSVGVRQAFF
NA TRBJ2-7 TRBD2 TRBV28 TGTGCCAGCAGTTTGACTGGACTAGCGGCGTCCTACGAGCAGTACTTC CASSLTGLAASYEQYF
NA TRBJ2-7 TRBD1 TRBV6-5 TGTGCCAGCAGTCTGACAGGGGCCTACGAGCAGTACTTC CASSLTGAYEQYF
NA TRBJ2-1 TRBD2 TRBV28 TGTGCCAGCAGTACTCTAGCGGGAGGGTACAATGAGCAGTTCTTC CASSTLAGGYNEQFF
NA TRBJ2-7 NA TRBV28 TGTGCCAGCAGAGCGTCCTACGAGCAGTACTTC CASRASYEQYF
NA TRBJ1-1 NA TRBV6-5 TGTGCAGCGGGAGTATTAGCTTTCTTT CAAGVLAFF
NA TRBJ2-7 NA TRBV25-1 TGTGCCAGCAGTGGGAGGACTAATTCGTACGAGCAGTACTTC CASSGRTNSYEQYF
once TRBJ1-5 NA TRBV30 TGTGCCTGGAGTGTCGCGGGCCATAATCAGCCCCAGCATTTT CAWSVAGHNQPQHF
NA TRBJ2-5 TRBD1 TRBV6-5 TGTGCCAGCAGTTACCTTACAGGGGGAGAGACCCAGTACTTC CASSYLTGGETQYF
NA TRBJ2-7 TRBD2 TRBV28 TGTGCCAGCAGTCGACTAGCGGGGGCCTACGAGCAGTACTTC CASSRLAGAYEQYF
NA TRBJ2-3 TRBD2 TRBV4-1 TGCGCCAGCAGCCCCGGACTAGCGGCTAGCACAGATACGCAGTATTTT CASSPGLAASTDTQYF
NA TRBJ2-7 NA TRBV5-6 TGTGCCAGCAGCTTCACAGAGTCGGACTCCTACGAGCAGTACTTC CASSFTESDSYEQYF
NA TRBJ2-1 NA TRBV4-1 TGCGCCAGCAGCCCTTCTATTTTCGGGGCCTACAATGAGCAGTTCTTC CASSPSIFGAYNEQFF
NA TRBJ1-2 TRBD1 TRBV5-4 TGTGCCAGCAGCTTGGAGGTAGGGGGCCCTGGCTACACCTTC CASSLEVGGPGYTF